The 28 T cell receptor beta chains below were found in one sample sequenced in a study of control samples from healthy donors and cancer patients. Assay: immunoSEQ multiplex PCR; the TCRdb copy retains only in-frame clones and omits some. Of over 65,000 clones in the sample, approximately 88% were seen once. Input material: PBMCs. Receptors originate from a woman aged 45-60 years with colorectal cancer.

The CDR3 DNA is TGTGCCACCAGTGATCGGGTCGAAGATGGCTACACCTTC. Amino acid sequence: CATSDRVEDGYTF. The rearrangement joins TRBV24-1 to TRBJ1-2; D is uncertain. The CDR3 loop spans 13 amino acids. V lost 3 bases, J lost 6 bases, and 10 bases lay in between. Germline assignment: CDR1 KGHDR and CDR2 SFDVKD.

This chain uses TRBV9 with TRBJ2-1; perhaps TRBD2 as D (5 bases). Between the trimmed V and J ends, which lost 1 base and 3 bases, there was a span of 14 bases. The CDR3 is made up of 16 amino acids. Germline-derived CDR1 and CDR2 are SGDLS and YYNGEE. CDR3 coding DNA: TGTGCCAGCAGCGTAAGGGCAAGTCGGGACTACAATGAGCAGTTCTTC. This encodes CASSVRASRDYNEQFF.

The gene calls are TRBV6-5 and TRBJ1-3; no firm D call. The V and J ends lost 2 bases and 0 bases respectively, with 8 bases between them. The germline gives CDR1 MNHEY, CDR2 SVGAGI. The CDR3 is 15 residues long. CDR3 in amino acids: CASSYGGFSGNTIYF. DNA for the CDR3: TGTGCCAGCAGTTACGGCGGTTTCTCTGGAAACACCATATATTTT.

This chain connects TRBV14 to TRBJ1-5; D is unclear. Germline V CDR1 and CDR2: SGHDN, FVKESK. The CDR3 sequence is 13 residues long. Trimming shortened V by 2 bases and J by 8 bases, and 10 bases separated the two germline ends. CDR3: CASSQFPEEPQHF. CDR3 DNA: TGTGCCAGCAGCCAATTTCCAGAGGAGCCCCAGCATTTT.

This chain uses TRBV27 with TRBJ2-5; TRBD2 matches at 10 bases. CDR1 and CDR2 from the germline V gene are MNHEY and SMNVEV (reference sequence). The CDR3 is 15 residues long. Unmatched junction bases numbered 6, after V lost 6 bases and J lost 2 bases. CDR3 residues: CASSKNSGGQETQYF. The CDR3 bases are TGTGCCAGCAGCAAAAATAGCGGGGGGCAAGAGACCCAGTACTTC.

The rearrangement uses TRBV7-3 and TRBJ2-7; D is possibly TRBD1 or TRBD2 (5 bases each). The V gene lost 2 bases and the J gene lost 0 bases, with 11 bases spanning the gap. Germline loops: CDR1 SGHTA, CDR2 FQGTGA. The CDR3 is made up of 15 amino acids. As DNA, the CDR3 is TGTGCCAGCAGCTTATACGCAGGGAGCTCCTACGAGCAGTACGTC. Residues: CASSLYAGSSYEQYV.

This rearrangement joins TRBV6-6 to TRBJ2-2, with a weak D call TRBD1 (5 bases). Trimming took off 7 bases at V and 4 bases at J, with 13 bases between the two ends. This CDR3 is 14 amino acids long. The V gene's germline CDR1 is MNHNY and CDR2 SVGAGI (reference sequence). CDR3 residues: CASILTVGTGELFF. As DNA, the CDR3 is TGTGCCAGCATCTTGACAGTAGGCACCGGGGAGCTGTTTTTT.

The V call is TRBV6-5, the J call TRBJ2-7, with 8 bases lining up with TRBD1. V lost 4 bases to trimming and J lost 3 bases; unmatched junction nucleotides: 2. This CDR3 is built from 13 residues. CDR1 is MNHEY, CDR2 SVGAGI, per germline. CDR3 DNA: TGTGCCAGCAGTTCGACAGGGGACTACGAGCAGTACGTC. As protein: CASSSTGDYEQYV.

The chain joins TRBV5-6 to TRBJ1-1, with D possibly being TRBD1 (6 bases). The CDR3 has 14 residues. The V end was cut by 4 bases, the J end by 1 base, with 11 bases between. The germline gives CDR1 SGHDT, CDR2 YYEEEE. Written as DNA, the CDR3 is TGTGCCAGCAGCAAGGGACACCGGAACACTGAAGCTTTCTTT. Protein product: CASSKGHRNTEAFF.

CDR3 sequence reads: CAISEFSRTGSYEQYV. CDR3 DNA: TGTGCCATCAGTGAGTTTTCACGGACAGGTTCCTACGAGCAGTACGTC. The rearrangement uses TRBV10-3 and TRBJ2-7, with TRBD1 identical over 7 bases. CDR1 ENHRY and CDR2 SYGVKD come from the germline V gene. The CDR3 runs 16 residues. V was clipped by 1 base and J by 1 base; unmatched bases: 7.

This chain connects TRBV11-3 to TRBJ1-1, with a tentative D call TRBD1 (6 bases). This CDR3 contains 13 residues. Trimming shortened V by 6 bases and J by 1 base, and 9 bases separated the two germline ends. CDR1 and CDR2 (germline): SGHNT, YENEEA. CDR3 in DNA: TGTGCCAGCAGTTTGGGGGCGAACACTGAAGCTTTCTTT. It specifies CASSLGANTEAFF.

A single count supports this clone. As DNA, the CDR3 is TGTGCCAGCAGCTTGGGTAGGTTCACCTCCTACGAGCAGTACGTC. This sequence encodes CASSLGRFTSYEQYV. The chain recombines TRBV5-6 with TRBJ2-7; D gene ambiguous. This CDR3 is built from 15 residues. The ends were cut back, 0 bases at V and 0 bases at J, with 10 bases in the middle. CDR1 and CDR2 (germline): SGHDT, YYEEEE.

Here the CDR3 DNA reads TGTGCCAGCAGCCTCACAGGAGAAAACATTCAGTACTTC. Translation: CASSLTGENIQYF. The chain recombines TRBV12-3 or TRBV12-4 with TRBJ2-4; tentatively, D is TRBD1 (5 bases). The CDR3 is made up of 13 amino acids. The V end lost 6 bases, the J end lost 5 bases, and 11 bases lay between the germline ends.

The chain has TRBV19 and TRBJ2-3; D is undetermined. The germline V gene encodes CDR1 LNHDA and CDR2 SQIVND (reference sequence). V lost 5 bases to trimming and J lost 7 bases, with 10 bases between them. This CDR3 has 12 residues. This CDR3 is CASSPTRNTQYF. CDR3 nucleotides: TGTGCCAGTAGTCCTACACGTAATACGCAGTATTTT.

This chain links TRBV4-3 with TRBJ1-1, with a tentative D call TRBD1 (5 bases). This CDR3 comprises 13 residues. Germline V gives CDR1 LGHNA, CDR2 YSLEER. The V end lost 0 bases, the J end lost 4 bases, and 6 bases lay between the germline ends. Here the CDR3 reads CASSQEGGTEAFF. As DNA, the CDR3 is TGCGCCAGCAGCCAAGAGGGGGGCACTGAAGCTTTCTTT.

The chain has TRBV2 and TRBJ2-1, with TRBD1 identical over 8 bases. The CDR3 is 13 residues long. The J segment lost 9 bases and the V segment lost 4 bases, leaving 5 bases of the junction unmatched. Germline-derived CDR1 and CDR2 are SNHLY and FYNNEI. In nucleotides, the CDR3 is TGTGCCAGCAGTGGACAGGGGCTGGGTGAGCAGTTCTTC. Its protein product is CASSGQGLGEQFF.

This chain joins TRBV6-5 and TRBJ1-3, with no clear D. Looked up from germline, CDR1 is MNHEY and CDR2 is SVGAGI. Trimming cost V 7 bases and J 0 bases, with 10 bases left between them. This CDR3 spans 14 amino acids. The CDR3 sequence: CASMYGVSGNTIYF. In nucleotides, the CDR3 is TGTGCCAGCATGTACGGCGTCTCTGGAAACACCATATATTTT.

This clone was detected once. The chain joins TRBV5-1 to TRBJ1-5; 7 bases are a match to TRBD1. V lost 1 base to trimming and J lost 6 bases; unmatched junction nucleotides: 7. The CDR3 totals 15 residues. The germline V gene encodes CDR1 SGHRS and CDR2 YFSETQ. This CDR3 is CASSLNPGDSQPQHF. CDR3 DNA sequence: TGCGCCAGCAGCTTGAACCCGGGGGACAGTCAGCCCCAGCATTTT.

The CDR3 bases are TGTGCCAGCAGTTACGGAGGGACAGGTATGCATGAGCAGTTCTTC. This codes for CASSYGGTGMHEQFF. The rearrangement uses TRBV6-2 or TRBV6-3 and TRBJ2-1; 8 bases map to TRBD1. V shed 2 bases and J 8 bases; nucleotides not matched to a gene: 8. Germline CDR1 is MNHEY and CDR2 is SVGEGT. This CDR3 spans 15 amino acids.

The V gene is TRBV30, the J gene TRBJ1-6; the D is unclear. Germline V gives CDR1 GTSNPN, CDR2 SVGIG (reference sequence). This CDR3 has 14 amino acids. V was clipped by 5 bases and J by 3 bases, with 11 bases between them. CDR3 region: CAWASAVYNSPLHF. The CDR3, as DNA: TGTGCCTGGGCTTCAGCCGTCTATAATTCACCCCTCCACTTT.

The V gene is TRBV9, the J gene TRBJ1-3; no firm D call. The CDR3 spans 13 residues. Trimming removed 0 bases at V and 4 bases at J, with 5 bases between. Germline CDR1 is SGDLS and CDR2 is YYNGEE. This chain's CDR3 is CASSVEAGNTIYF. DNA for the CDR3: TGTGCCAGCAGCGTAGAGGCGGGAAACACCATATATTTT.

CDR3 in amino acids: CASSPPGQNYGYTF. CDR3 DNA: TGTGCCAGCAGCCCACCGGGACAGAACTATGGCTACACCTTC. The chain uses TRBV6-2 or TRBV6-3 and TRBJ1-2, with TRBD1 matching 7 bases. The V gene end was trimmed by 6 bases and the J gene end by 2 bases; junction bases not matched to a gene: 6. In germline, CDR1 is MNHEY, CDR2 SVGEGT. The CDR3 is 14 amino acids.

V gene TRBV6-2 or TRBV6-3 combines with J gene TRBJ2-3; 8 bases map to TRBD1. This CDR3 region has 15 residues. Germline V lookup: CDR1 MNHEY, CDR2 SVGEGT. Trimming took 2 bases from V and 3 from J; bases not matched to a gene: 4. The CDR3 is CASSYDDRGTDTQYF. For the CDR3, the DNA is TGTGCCAGCAGTTACGATGACAGGGGAACAGATACGCAGTATTTT.

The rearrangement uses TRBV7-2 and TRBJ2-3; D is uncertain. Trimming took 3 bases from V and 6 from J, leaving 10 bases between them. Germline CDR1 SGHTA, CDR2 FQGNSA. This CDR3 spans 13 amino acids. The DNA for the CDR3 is TGTGCCAGCAGCTTTGGATTGGTGGATACGCAGTATTTT. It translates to CASSFGLVDTQYF.

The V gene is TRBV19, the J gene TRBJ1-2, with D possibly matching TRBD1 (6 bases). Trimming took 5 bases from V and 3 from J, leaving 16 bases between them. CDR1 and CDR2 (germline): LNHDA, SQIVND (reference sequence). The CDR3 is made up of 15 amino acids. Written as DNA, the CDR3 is TGTGCCAGTAGTTCTCCTGAGACAGGCCACTATGGCTACACCTTC. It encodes CASSSPETGHYGYTF. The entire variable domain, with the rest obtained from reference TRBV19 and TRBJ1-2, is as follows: DGGITQSPKYLFRKEGQNVTLSCEQNLNHDAMYWYRQDPGQGLRLIYYSQIVNDFQKGDIAEGYSVSREKKESFPLTVTSAQKNPTAFYLCASSSPETGHYGYTFGSGTRLTVV.

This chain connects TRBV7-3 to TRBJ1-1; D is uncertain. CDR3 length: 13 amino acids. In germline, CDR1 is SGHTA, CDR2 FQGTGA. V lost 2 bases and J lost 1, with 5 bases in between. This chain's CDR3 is CASSLVENTEAFF. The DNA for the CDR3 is TGTGCCAGCAGCTTAGTAGAGAACACTGAAGCTTTCTTT.

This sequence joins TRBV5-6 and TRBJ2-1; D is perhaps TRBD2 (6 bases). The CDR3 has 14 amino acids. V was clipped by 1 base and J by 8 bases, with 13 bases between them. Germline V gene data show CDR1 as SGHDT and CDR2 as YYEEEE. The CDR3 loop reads CASSLWLGGDEQFF. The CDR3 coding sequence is TGTGCCAGCAGCTTGTGGTTGGGGGGTGATGAGCAGTTCTTC. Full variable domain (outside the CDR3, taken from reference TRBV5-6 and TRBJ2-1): DAGVTQSPTHLIKTRGQQVTLRCSPKSGHDTVSWYQQALGQGPQFIFQYYEEEERQRGNFPDRFSGHQFPNYSSELNVNALLLGDSALYLCASSLWLGGDEQFFGPGTRLTVL.

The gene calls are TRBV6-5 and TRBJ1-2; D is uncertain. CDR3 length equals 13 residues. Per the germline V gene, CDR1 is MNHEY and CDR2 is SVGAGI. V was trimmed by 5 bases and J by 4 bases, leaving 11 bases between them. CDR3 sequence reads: CASSPADFYGYTF. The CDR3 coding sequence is TGTGCCAGCAGTCCTGCAGACTTCTATGGCTACACCTTC.